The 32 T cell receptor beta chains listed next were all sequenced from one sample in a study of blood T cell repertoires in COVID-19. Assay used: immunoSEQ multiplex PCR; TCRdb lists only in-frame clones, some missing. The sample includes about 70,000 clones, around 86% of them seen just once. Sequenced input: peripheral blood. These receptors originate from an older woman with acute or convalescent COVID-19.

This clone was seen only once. CDR3 in DNA: TGTGCCAGCAGTTGGAGCACAGGCCACAATGAGCAGTTCTTC. Translating it yields CASSWSTGHNEQFF. V gene TRBV6-5 combines with J gene TRBJ2-1; D possibly corresponds to TRBD1 (5 bases). CDR1 is MNHEY and CDR2 is SVGAGI in the germline V gene. This CDR3 is built from 14 residues. V lost 4 bases to trimming and J lost 5 bases, with 12 bases between them.

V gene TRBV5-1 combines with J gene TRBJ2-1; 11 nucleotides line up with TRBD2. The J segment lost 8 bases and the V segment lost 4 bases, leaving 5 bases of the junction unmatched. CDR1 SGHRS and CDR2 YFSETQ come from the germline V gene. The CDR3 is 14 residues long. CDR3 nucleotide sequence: TGCGCCAGCAGCCCCCAGGGACTAGCGGATGAGCAGTTCTTC. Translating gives CASSPQGLADEQFF. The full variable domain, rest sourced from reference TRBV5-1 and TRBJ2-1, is KAGVTQTPRYLIKTRGQQVTLSCSPISGHRSVSWYQQTPGQGLQFLFEYFSETQRNKGNFPGRFSGRQFSNSRSEMNVSTLELGDSALYLCASSPQGLADEQFFGPGTRLTVL.

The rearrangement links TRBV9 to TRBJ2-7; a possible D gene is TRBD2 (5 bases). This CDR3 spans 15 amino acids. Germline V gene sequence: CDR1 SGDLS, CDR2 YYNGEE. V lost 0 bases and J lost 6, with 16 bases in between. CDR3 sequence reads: CASSVGSGEWSEQYF. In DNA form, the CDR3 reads TGTGCCAGCAGCGTAGGATCCGGGGAGTGGAGCGAGCAGTACTTC.

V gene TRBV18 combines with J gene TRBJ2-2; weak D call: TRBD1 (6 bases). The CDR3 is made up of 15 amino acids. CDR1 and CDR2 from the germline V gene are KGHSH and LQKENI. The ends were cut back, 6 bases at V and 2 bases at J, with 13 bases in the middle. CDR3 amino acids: CASSQGTANTGELFF. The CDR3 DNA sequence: TGTGCCAGCTCTCAGGGGACCGCAAACACCGGGGAGCTGTTTTTT.

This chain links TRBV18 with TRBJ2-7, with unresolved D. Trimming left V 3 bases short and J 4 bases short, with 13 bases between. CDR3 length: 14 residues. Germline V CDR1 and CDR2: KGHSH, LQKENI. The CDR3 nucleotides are TGTGCCAGCTCACCGACATTAGACGATTACGAGCAGTACTTC. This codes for CASSPTLDDYEQYF.

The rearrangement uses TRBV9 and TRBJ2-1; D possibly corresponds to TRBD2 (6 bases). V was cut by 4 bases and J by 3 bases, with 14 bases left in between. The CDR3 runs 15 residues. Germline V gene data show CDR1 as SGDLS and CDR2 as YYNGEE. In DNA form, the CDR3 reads TGTGCCAGCAGCTCTCTGGGGGGTAGCTACAATGAGCAGTTCTTC. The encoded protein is CASSSLGGSYNEQFF.

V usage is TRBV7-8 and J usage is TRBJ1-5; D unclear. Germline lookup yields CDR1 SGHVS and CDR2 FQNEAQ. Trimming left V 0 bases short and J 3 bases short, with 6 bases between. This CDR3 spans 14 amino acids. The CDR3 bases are TGTGCCAGCAGCTTAGCAGACTACAATCAGCCCCAGCATTTT. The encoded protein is CASSLADYNQPQHF.

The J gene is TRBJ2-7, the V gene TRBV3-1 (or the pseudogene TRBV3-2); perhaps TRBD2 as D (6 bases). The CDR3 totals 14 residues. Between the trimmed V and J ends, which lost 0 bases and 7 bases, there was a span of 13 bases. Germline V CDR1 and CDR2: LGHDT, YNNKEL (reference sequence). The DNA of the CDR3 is TGTGCCAGCAGCCAAGATCGCGCAGGGAGGGAGCAGTACTTC. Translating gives CASSQDRAGREQYF.

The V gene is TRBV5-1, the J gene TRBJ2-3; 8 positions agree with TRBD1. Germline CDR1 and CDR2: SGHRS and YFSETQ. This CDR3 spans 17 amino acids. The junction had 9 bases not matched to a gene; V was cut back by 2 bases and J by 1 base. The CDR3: CASSFQGQGSGTDTQYF. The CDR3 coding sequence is TGCGCCAGCAGCTTCCAAGGACAGGGTTCCGGCACAGATACGCAGTATTTT.

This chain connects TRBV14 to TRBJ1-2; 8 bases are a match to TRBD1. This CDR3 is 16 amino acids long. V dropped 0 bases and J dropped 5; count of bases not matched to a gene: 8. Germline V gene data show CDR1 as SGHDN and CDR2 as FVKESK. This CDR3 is CASSQDPGGTEYGYTF. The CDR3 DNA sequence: TGTGCCAGCAGCCAAGATCCAGGGGGCACGGAGTATGGCTACACCTTC.

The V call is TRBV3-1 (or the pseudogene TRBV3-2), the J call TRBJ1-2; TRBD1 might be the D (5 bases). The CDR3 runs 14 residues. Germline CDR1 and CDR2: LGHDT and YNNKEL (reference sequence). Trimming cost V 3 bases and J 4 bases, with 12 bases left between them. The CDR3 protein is CASSQATGLYGYTF. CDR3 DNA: TGTGCCAGCAGCCAGGCAACAGGCCTCTATGGCTACACCTTC.

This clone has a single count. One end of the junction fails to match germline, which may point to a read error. This chain's CDR3 is CASSQEAQRGPIF. In DNA form, the CDR3 reads TGTGCCAGCAGCCAAGAGGCCCAGCGGGGCCCGATCTTC. The rearrangement joins TRBV3-1 (or the pseudogene TRBV3-2) to TRBJ2-1, with 7 positions matching TRBD2. This CDR3 has 13 amino acids. Per germline, CDR1 LGHDT and CDR2 YNNKEL (reference sequence).

This CDR3 is CASSGGLLSSYEQYF. CDR3 bases: TGTGCCAGCAGTGGGGGACTCCTGAGCTCCTACGAGCAGTACTTC. The chain is built from TRBV25-1 and TRBJ2-7, with D maybe TRBD2 (6 bases). Trimming cost V 4 bases and J 0 bases, with 13 bases left between them. The length of the CDR3 is 15 residues. Germline V lookup: CDR1 MGHDK, CDR2 SYGVNS.

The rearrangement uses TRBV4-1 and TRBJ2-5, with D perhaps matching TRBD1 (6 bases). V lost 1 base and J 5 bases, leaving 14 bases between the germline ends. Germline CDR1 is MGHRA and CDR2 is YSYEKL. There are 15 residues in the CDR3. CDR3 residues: CASSQVAGVGETQYF. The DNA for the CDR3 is TGCGCCAGCAGCCAAGTCGCAGGGGTTGGGGAGACCCAGTACTTC.

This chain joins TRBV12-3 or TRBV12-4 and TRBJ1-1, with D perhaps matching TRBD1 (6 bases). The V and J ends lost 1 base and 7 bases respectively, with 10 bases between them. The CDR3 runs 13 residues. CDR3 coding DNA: TGTGCCAGCAGTTTAGTAGGGGGTAATGAAGCTTTCTTT. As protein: CASSLVGGNEAFF.

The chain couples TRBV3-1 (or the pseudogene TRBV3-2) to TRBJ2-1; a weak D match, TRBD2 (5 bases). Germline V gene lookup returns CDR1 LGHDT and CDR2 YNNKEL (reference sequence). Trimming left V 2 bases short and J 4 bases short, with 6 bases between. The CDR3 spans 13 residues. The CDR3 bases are TGTGCCAGCAGCCAAACGGGGTACAATGAGCAGTTCTTC. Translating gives CASSQTGYNEQFF.

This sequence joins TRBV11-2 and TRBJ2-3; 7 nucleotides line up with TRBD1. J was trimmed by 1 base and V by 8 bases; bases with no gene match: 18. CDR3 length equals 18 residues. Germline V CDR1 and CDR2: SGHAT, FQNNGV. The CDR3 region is CASLFRAGGRYGTDTQYF. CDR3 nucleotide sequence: TGTGCCAGCCTGTTTCGGGCAGGGGGTCGTTACGGCACAGATACGCAGTATTTT.

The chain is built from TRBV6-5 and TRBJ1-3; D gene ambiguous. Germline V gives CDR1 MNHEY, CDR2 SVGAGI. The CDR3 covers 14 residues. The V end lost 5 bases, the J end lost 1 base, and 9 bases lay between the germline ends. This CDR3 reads CASSIVRSGNTIYF. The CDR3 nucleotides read TGTGCCAGCAGTATAGTCAGGTCTGGAAACACCATATATTTT.

CDR3 sequence: CASSLSMGDEKLFF. The CDR3 DNA is TGTGCCAGCAGCTTATCTATGGGAGATGAAAAACTGTTTTTT. V gene TRBV7-8 combines with J gene TRBJ1-4; no clear D gene. Trimming removed 2 bases from V and 6 bases from J, with 10 bases in between. The V gene's germline CDR1 is SGHVS and CDR2 FQNEAQ. CDR3 size: 14 residues.

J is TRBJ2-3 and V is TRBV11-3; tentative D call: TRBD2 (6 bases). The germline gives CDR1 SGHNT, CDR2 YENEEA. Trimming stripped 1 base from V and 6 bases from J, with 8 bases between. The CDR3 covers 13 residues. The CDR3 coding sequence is TGTGCCAGCAGCTTAGCCGGGGGTGATACGCAGTATTTT. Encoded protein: CASSLAGGDTQYF.

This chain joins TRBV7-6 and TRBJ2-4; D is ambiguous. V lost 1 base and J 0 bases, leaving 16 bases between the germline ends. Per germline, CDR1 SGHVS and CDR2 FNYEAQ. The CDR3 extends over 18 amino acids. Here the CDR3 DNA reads TGTGCCAGCAGCTTAGAAGTCGTATCTCCACTAGCCAAAAACATTCAGTACTTC. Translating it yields CASSLEVVSPLAKNIQYF.

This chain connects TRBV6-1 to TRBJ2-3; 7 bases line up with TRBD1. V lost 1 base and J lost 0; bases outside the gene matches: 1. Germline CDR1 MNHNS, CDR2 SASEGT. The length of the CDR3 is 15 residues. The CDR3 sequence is CASSEGDSSTDTQYF. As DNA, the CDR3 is TGTGCCAGCAGTGAAGGGGACAGTAGCACAGATACGCAGTATTTT.

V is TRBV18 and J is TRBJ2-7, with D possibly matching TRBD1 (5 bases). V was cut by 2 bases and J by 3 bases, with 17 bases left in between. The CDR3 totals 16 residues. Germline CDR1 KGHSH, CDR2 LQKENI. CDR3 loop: CASSPGNGALIYEQYF. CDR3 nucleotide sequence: TGTGCCAGCTCACCAGGCAATGGGGCACTAATCTACGAGCAGTACTTC.

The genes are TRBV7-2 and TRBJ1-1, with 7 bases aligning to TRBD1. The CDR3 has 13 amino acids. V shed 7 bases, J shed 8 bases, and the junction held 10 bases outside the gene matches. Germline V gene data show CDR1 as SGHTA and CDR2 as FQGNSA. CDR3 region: CASTYRRGLEAFF. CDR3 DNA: TGTGCCAGCACCTATCGCAGGGGGTTGGAAGCTTTCTTT.

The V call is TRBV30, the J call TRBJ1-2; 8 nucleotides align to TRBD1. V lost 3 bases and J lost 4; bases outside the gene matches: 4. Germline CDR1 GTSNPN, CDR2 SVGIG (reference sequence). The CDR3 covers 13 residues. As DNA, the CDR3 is TGTGCCTGGAGGCAAGGGACAGGCTATGGCTACACCTTC. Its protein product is CAWRQGTGYGYTF.

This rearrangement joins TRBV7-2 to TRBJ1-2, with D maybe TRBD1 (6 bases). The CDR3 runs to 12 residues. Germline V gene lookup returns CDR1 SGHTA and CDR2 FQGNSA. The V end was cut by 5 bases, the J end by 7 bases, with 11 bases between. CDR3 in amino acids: CASSTTGFGYTF. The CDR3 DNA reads TGTGCCAGCAGCACCACAGGGTTTGGCTACACCTTC.

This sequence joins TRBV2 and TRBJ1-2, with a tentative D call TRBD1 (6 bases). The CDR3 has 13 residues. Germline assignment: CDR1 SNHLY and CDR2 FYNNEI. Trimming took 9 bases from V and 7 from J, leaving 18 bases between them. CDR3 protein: CASQGHSGAGYTF. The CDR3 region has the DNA TGTGCCAGTCAGGGACATTCCGGGGCTGGCTACACCTTC.

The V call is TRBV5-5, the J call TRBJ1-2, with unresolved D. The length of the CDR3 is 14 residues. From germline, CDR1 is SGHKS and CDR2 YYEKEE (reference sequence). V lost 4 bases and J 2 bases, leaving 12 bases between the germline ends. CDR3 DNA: TGTGCCAGCAGCACTTCGACGGAGAACTATGGCTACACCTTC. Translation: CASSTSTENYGYTF.

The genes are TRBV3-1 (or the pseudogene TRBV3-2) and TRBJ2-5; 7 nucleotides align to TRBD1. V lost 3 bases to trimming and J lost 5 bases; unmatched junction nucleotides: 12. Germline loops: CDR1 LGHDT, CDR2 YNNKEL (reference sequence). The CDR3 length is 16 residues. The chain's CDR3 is CASSHARQGRRETQYF. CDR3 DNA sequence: TGTGCCAGCAGCCATGCCCGACAGGGCCGTCGCGAGACCCAGTACTTC.

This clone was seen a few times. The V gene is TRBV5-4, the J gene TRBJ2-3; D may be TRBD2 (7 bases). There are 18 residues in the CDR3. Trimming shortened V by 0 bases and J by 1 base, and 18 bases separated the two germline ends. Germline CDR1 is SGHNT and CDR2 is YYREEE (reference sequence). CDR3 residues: CASSLDGGLPRGTDTQYF. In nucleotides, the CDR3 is TGTGCCAGCAGCTTGGACGGGGGGCTCCCCCGGGGCACAGATACGCAGTATTTT.

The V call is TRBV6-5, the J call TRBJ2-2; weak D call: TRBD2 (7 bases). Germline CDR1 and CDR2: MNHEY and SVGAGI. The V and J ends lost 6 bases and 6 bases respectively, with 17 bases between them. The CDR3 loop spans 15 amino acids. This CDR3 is CASSRTGGSAGELFF. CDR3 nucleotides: TGTGCCAGCAGCCGAACGGGGGGCTCAGCCGGGGAGCTGTTTTTT.

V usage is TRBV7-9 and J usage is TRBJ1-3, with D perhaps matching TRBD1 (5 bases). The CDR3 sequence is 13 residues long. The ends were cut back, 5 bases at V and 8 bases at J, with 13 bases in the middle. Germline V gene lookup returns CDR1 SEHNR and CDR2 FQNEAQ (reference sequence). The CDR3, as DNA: TGTGCCAGCAGCACCCGGGGGACCCACACCATATATTTT. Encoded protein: CASSTRGTHTIYF.